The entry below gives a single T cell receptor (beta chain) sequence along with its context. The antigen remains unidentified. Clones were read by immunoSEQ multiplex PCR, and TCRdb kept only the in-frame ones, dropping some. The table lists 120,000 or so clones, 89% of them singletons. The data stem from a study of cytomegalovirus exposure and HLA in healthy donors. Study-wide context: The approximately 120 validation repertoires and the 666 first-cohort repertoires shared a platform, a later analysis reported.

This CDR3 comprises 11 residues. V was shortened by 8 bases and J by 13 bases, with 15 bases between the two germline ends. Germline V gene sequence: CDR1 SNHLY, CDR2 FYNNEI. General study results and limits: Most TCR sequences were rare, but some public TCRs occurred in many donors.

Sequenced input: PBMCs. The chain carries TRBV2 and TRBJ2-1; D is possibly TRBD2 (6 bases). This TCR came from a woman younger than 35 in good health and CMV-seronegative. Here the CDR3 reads CASSLGTFQFF. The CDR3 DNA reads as TGTGCCAGCTCACTCGGGACTTTTCAGTTCTTC. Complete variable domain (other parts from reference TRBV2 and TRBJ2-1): EPEVTQTPSHQVTQMGQEVILRCVPISNHLYFYWYRQILGQKVEFLVSFYNNEISEKSEIFDDQFSVERPDGSNFTLKIRSTKLEDSAMYFCASSLGTFQFFGPGTRLTVL.